This TCR beta chain was recovered during a study of T cells expressing NK-cell markers. From germline, CDR1 is DFQATT and CDR2 SNEGSKA (reference sequence). The CDR3 length is 13 residues. TCRdb processed the 5' RACE reads again and assigns one entry to each CDR3 protein, with no DNA. The listing records 200,000 to 300,000 distinct CDR3 sequences. The material sequenced was blood T cells: a sorted CD56 or NKG2C T cell subset, CD4+ or CD8+ T cells, or bulk PBMC T cells (not recorded which). V gene TRBV20-1 combines with J gene TRBJ2-1; TCRdb's assignment of TRBD1 cannot be checked, as there is no DNA. The receptor was isolated from a woman aged 18 to 75 in good health. The CDR3 here is CSARDRGYNEQFF.